These 19 T cell receptor beta chains were sequenced from one sample in a study of blood T cell repertoires in COVID-19. Only in-frame clones appear in the TCRdb table, and some are missing; sequencing was by immunoSEQ multiplex PCR. The table has roughly 180,000 clones, approximately 80% seen once. The sample taken for sequencing was peripheral blood. These receptors originate from a woman between 35 and 50 years old with COVID-19, enrolled during active disease.

CDR3 nucleotide sequence: TGTGCCAGCAGCCCGCAGACAGGGAGGATCACTGAAGCTTTCTTT. Protein sequence: CASSPQTGRITEAFF. V is TRBV7-9 and J is TRBJ1-1; 7 bases map to TRBD1. This CDR3 has 15 residues. V dropped 5 bases and J dropped 4; count of bases not matched to a gene: 10. Per the germline V gene, CDR1 is SEHNR and CDR2 is FQNEAQ (reference sequence).

The chain recombines TRBV6-1 with TRBJ2-1; TRBD2 is a possible D gene (5 bases). V lost 0 bases, J lost 5 bases, and 11 bases lay in between. Germline values: CDR1 MNHNS, CDR2 SASEGT. The CDR3 contains 15 residues. CDR3 amino acids: CASSEAPSSHNEQFF. The CDR3 DNA sequence: TGTGCCAGCAGTGAAGCGCCGTCTAGCCACAATGAGCAGTTCTTC.

The chain couples TRBV19 to TRBJ1-3, with TRBD1 identical over 8 bases. V was pared by 6 bases and J by 0 bases, with 4 bases of the junction left unmatched. This CDR3 region has 15 residues. CDR1 is LNHDA and CDR2 is SQIVND in the germline V gene (reference sequence). This CDR3 reads CASSSDRGSGNTIYF. The CDR3 DNA sequence: TGTGCCAGTAGCTCAGACAGGGGCTCTGGAAACACCATATATTTT.

The rearrangement links TRBV9 to TRBJ2-1; no clear D. Germline CDR1 reads SGDLS; CDR2 reads YYNGEE. This CDR3 region has 16 residues. Trimming stripped 5 bases from V and 0 bases from J, with 15 bases between. CDR3 DNA sequence: TGTGCCAGCAGTCCCACCCCGGTTAGCTCCTACAATGAGCAGTTCTTC. It yields the protein CASSPTPVSSYNEQFF.

This chain uses TRBV20-1 with TRBJ2-7; D unclear. The CDR3 length is 10 residues. Trimming took 5 bases from V and 5 from J, leaving 7 bases between them. In germline, CDR1 is DFQATT, CDR2 SNEGSKA (reference sequence). Written as DNA, the CDR3 is TGCAGTGCTTCCGCGGACGAGCAGTACTTC. Its protein product is CSASADEQYF.

The chain links TRBV3-1 (or the pseudogene TRBV3-2) to TRBJ2-4; D uncertain. V lost 4 bases and J 7 bases, leaving 8 bases between the germline ends. This CDR3 is 12 amino acids long. Germline CDR1 reads LGHDT; CDR2 reads YNNKEL (reference sequence). Here the CDR3 reads CASSPVENIQYF. In DNA form, the CDR3 reads TGTGCCAGCAGCCCGGTAGAGAACATTCAGTACTTC.

V and J are TRBV12-3 or TRBV12-4 and TRBJ1-5, with D unresolved. Between the trimmed V and J ends, which lost 4 bases and 8 bases, there was a span of 9 bases. The CDR3 runs 12 residues. In DNA, the CDR3 is TGTGCCAGCAGTTACGGGGTTAAGCCCCAGCATTTT. Its protein product is CASSYGVKPQHF.

The chain is built from TRBV6-5 and TRBJ2-7; D is perhaps TRBD2 (6 bases). In germline, CDR1 is MNHEY, CDR2 SVGAGI. V was trimmed by 7 bases and J by 2 bases, leaving 12 bases between them. The CDR3 is 13 residues long. CDR3 sequence reads: CASKGTETYEQYF. The CDR3 DNA reads as TGTGCCAGCAAGGGGACTGAAACCTACGAGCAGTACTTC.

The chain carries TRBV12-3 or TRBV12-4 and TRBJ1-5; D is undetermined. Trimming stripped 2 bases from V and 0 bases from J, with 2 bases between. The CDR3 is made up of 13 amino acids. The CDR3 DNA is TGTGCCAGCAGTTTATATAGCAATCAGCCCCAGCATTTT. This sequence encodes CASSLYSNQPQHF.

The J gene is TRBJ2-1, the V gene TRBV3-1 (or the pseudogene TRBV3-2); TRBD2 agrees at 8 bases. Trimming took 4 bases from V and 2 from J; bases not matched to a gene: 7. This CDR3 spans 16 amino acids. In germline, CDR1 is LGHDT, CDR2 YNNKEL (reference sequence). The CDR3 spells CASSPQGLAAYNEQFF. CDR3 sequence (DNA): TGTGCCAGCAGCCCCCAAGGACTAGCCGCCTACAATGAGCAGTTCTTC.

V usage is TRBV6-5 and J usage is TRBJ2-7; 12 bases map to TRBD2. V was clipped by 6 bases and J by 6 bases; unmatched bases: 9. The CDR3 is made up of 15 amino acids. Germline CDR1 is MNHEY and CDR2 is SVGAGI. The CDR3 DNA reads TGTGCCAGCAGGGCTAGCGGGAGGGCCCACAGCGAGCAGTACTTC. Its translation is CASRASGRAHSEQYF.

This rearrangement joins TRBV19 to TRBJ2-3, with 9 bases fitting TRBD2. This CDR3 spans 15 amino acids. Germline CDR1 and CDR2: LNHDA and SQIVND (reference sequence). After removal of 3 bases from V and 5 bases from J, the junction contained 6 bases not matched to a gene. The CDR3 reads CASSILAGRGDTQYF. CDR3 nucleotide sequence: TGTGCCAGTAGTATCCTAGCGGGGCGTGGAGATACGCAGTATTTT.

V usage is TRBV9 and J usage is TRBJ2-2; TRBD1 might be the D (5 bases). Trimming stripped 0 bases from V and 0 bases from J, with 15 bases between. CDR3 length: 18 residues. CDR1 SGDLS and CDR2 YYNGEE come from the germline V gene. The CDR3: CASSVEGNRQTNTGELFF. Written as DNA, the CDR3 is TGTGCCAGCAGCGTAGAGGGGAACAGACAGACGAACACCGGGGAGCTGTTTTTT.

The V call is TRBV7-9, the J call TRBJ2-3; tentative D call: TRBD1 (5 bases). Trimming removed 6 bases from V and 7 bases from J, with 14 bases in between. The germline V gene encodes CDR1 SEHNR and CDR2 FQNEAQ (reference sequence). The CDR3 covers 13 residues. The CDR3 DNA follows: TGTGCCAGCAGATATTCAGGGTCGTATACGCAGTATTTT. The encoded protein is CASRYSGSYTQYF.

The CDR3 DNA is TGTGCCAGCAGCACCCAAGCCGGGGAGACCCAGTACTTC. Amino acid sequence: CASSTQAGETQYF. The rearrangement links TRBV11-3 to TRBJ2-5; unclear D gene. V dropped 5 bases and J dropped 5 bases, with 12 bases sitting between them. The length of the CDR3 is 13 residues. CDR1 and CDR2 (germline): SGHNT, YENEEA.

This clone has more than one count but fewer than ten. At one end the junction does not follow the germline gene, possibly because of a read error. This sequence joins TRBV7-7 and TRBJ1-5; D gene uncertain. Germline values: CDR1 SSHAT, CDR2 FNYEAQ (reference sequence). This CDR3 is 11 amino acids long. The CDR3 is CASSPSQPQHF. Here the CDR3 DNA reads TGTGCTAGCAGCCCGTCTCAGCCCCAGCATTTT.

The chain links TRBV4-1 to TRBJ1-2, with D uncertain. The CDR3 runs to 15 residues. Trimming cost V 0 bases and J 0 bases, with 8 bases left between them. The germline V gene has CDR1 MGHRA and CDR2 YSYEKL. CDR3 protein: CASSQDETTNYGYTF. For the CDR3, the DNA is TGCGCCAGCAGCCAAGATGAGACAACTAACTATGGCTACACCTTC.

The V call is TRBV7-9, the J call TRBJ1-5; D not certain. Germline V gene sequence: CDR1 SEHNR, CDR2 FQNEAQ (reference sequence). Trimming removed 2 bases at V and 0 bases at J, with 8 bases between. The CDR3 sequence is 15 residues long. The CDR3 DNA sequence: TGTGCCAGCAGCTTAAGCGGCTATAGCAATCAGCCCCAGCATTTT. It specifies CASSLSGYSNQPQHF.

The DNA of the CDR3 is TGCAGCGTCCCCGGGACAGGGGGCCCTGAAGCTTTCTTT. Protein product: CSVPGTGGPEAFF. V usage is TRBV29-1 and J usage is TRBJ1-1; 12 nucleotides agree with TRBD1. This CDR3 has 13 residues. Germline trimming cut 6 bases from V and 6 bases from J; bases unmatched to any gene: 5. In germline, CDR1 is SQVTM, CDR2 ANQGSEA.